This TCR beta chain originates from a study of blood T cell repertoires in COVID-19. The wider study: Acute-phase and convalescent COVID-19 samples originated in the United States, Italy and Spain. Sources were T cells, B-cell-depleted T cells, or PBMCs; the material itself was cDNA or gDNA.

Authors' processing steps: How many nucleated cells were present was estimated from reference gene primer amplification. Clones were read by immunoSEQ multiplex PCR, and TCRdb kept only the in-frame ones, dropping some. V, J and clone size derive from that table, while D and trimming were established from the DNA sequence. The sample records about 410,000 clones, 86% being singletons. CDR3 length: 14 residues. The V gene's germline CDR1 is LNHNV and CDR2 YYDKDF (reference sequence). V lost 4 bases to trimming and J lost 5 bases; unmatched junction nucleotides: 7. The sequencing sample was made of peripheral blood. The chain has TRBV15 and TRBJ1-2, with 7 bases identical to TRBD1. This receptor was identified in a woman aged 30 to 39 with active or convalescent COVID-19. The CDR3 protein is CATSTSRDRYGYTF. The DNA for the CDR3 is TGTGCCACCAGCACCTCACGGGACAGATATGGCTACACCTTC.